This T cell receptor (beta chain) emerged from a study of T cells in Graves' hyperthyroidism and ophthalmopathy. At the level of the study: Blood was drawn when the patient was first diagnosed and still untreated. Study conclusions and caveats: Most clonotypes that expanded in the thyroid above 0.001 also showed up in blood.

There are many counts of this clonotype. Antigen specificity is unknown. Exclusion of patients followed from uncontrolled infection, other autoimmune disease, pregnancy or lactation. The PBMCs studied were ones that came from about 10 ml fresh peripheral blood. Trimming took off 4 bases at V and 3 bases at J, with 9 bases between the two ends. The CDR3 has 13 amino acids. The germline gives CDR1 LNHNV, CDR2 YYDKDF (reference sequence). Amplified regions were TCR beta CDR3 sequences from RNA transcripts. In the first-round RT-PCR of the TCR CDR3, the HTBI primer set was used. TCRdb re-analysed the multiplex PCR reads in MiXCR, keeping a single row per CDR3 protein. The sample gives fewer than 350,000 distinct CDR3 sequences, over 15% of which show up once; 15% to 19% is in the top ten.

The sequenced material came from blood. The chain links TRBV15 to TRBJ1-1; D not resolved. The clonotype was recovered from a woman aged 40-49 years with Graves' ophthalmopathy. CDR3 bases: TGTGCCACCAGCACGCGTAAGGACACTGAAGCTTTCTTT. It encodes CATSTRKDTEAFF.